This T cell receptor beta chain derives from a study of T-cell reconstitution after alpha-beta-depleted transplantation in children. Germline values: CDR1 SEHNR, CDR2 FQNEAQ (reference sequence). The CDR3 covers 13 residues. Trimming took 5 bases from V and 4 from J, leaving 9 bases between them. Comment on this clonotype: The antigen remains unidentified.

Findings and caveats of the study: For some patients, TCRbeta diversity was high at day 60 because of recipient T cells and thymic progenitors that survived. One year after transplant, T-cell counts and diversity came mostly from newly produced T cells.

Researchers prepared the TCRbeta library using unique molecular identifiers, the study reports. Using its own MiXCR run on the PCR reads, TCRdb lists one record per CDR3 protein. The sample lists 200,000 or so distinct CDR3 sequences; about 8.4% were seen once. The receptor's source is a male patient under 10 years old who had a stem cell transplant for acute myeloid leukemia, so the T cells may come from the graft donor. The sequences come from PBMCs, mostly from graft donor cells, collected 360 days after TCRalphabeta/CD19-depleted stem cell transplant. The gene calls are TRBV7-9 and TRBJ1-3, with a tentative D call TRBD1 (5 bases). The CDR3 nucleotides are TGTGCCAGCAGCACCGGGGCCGGAAACACCATATATTTT. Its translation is CASSTGAGNTIYF.